These T cell receptor beta chains were read from a single sample in a study of T cells after posttransplantation cyclophosphamide. Assay: immunoSEQ multiplex PCR; the TCRdb copy retains only in-frame clones and omits some. This sample yields thousands of clones, of which 98% are seen a single time; approximately 0.25% belongs to the top ten. The sequenced material came from naive CD8+ T cells sorted from PBMCs. These receptors were obtained from a man aged 50-60 years in good health, CMV-negative, and a related stem cell transplant donor. Both conserved end residues are part of each CDR3. Each record gives: clone size, D gene, V gene, J gene, CDR3 DNA, CDR3 protein. The D gene is left open where the match is weak. The size of a clone is reported for some rows only, either as once, few or many, or as a class for expanded clones.

size: once; D: TRBD1; V: TRBV5-5; J: TRBJ2-7; DNA: TGTGCCAGCAGCTGGGGACAGGGGGTATTACCCTACGAGCAGTACTTC; CDR3: CASSWGQGVLPYEQYF
size: NA; D: NA; V: TRBV7-9; J: TRBJ2-7; DNA: TGTGCCAGCAGCTCCCCCCTTAGCCACCACGAGCAGTACTTC; CDR3: CASSSPLSHHEQYF
size: NA; D: TRBD2; V: TRBV27; J: TRBJ2-3; DNA: TGTGCCAGCAGTTTATTGCCCGTCGGGCGGGGGGGCACAGATACGCAGTATTTT; CDR3: CASSLLPVGRGGTDTQYF
size: NA; D: TRBD1; V: TRBV27; J: TRBJ1-4; DNA: TGTGCCAGCAGTTTAGCCCACATGACAGGGATAGGGGAAAAACTGTTTTTT; CDR3: CASSLAHMTGIGEKLFF
size: NA; D: TRBD1; V: TRBV5-6; J: TRBJ2-3; DNA: TGTGCCAGCAGCCCCTGGACAGGGCTGGATACGCAGTATTTT; CDR3: CASSPWTGLDTQYF
size: once; D: TRBD2; V: TRBV5-8; J: TRBJ2-1; DNA: TGTGCCAGCGGGACTAGCGGGATCGGCAATGAGCAGTTCTTC; CDR3: CASGTSGIGNEQFF
size: NA; D: NA; V: TRBV15; J: TRBJ2-3; DNA: TGTGCCACCGGGGACTTTAGCACAGATACGCAGTATTTT; CDR3: CATGDFSTDTQYF
size: NA; D: TRBD1; V: TRBV7-9; J: TRBJ1-5; DNA: TGTGCCAGCAGCCCAGGGGGCGGATGGCCCCAGCATTTT; CDR3: CASSPGGGWPQHF
size: few; D: TRBD1; V: TRBV7-9; J: TRBJ2-1; DNA: TGTGCCAGTCAAAGTAGGGGGCTCAACAATGAGCAGTTCTTC; CDR3: CASQSRGLNNEQFF
size: NA; D: NA; V: TRBV7-9; J: TRBJ2-3; DNA: TGTGCCAGCAGCGGTGGCGGTTCAACAGATACGCAGTATTTT; CDR3: CASSGGGSTDTQYF
size: NA; D: NA; V: TRBV19; J: TRBJ1-1; DNA: TGTGCCAGTAGTATGACAGGTTTTCCGAGCACTGAAGCTTTCTTT; CDR3: CASSMTGFPSTEAFF
size: NA; D: NA; V: TRBV11-3; J: TRBJ2-7; DNA: TGTGCCAGCAGCTCGGCAGGCGTCGAGCAGTACTTC; CDR3: CASSSAGVEQYF
size: NA; D: TRBD2; V: TRBV11-2; J: TRBJ2-3; DNA: TGTGCCAGCAGCTCGTTCTTTGCGGGAGGGGGGGCAGATACGCAGTATTTT; CDR3: CASSSFFAGGGADTQYF
size: NA; D: NA; V: TRBV7-9; J: TRBJ1-1; DNA: TGTGCCAGCAGCTTACTCAGGGTGGGCACTGAAGCTTTCTTT; CDR3: CASSLLRVGTEAFF
size: NA; D: TRBD1; V: TRBV5-1; J: TRBJ1-6; DNA: TGCGCCAGCAGCTTAACCGGGACAGGGTCGTCTTCACCCCTCCACTTT; CDR3: CASSLTGTGSSSPLHF
size: NA; D: NA; V: TRBV6-5; J: TRBJ2-7; DNA: TGTGCCAGCAGGAGAACTAGCCGATCGACATACGAGCAGTACTTC; CDR3: CASRRTSRSTYEQYF
size: NA; D: NA; V: TRBV4-1; J: TRBJ2-4; DNA: TGCGCCAGCAGCCAAGTTCCGGGGGGCGGGAAAAACATTCAGTACTTC; CDR3: CASSQVPGGGKNIQYF
size: NA; D: NA; V: TRBV7-9; J: TRBJ2-7; DNA: TGTGCCAGCAGCTCTGGACAAAACTACGAGCAGTACTTC; CDR3: CASSSGQNYEQYF
size: NA; D: NA; V: TRBV4-1; J: TRBJ1-1; DNA: TGCGCCAGCAGCGAACACATCCGTCCTCCATTGGCTGAAGCTTTCTTT; CDR3: CASSEHIRPPLAEAFF
size: NA; D: NA; V: TRBV6-1; J: TRBJ2-1; DNA: TGTGCCGGACAGCCATCGCGCTCCTACAATGAGCAGTTCTTC; CDR3: CAGQPSRSYNEQFF
size: NA; D: NA; V: TRBV4-1; J: TRBJ2-4; DNA: TGCGCCAGCAGCCCACAGCAAAACATTCAGTACTTC; CDR3: CASSPQQNIQYF
size: NA; D: TRBD2; V: TRBV7-6; J: TRBJ2-1; DNA: TGTGCCAGCAGCATTCCGAAAGCGGGGGGGCAAAACAATGAGCAGTTCTTC; CDR3: CASSIPKAGGQNNEQFF
size: NA; D: TRBD1; V: TRBV7-3; J: TRBJ1-2; DNA: TGTGCCAGCAGCTCCCAGGCAAGGGGGCAGGGCTATGGCTACACCTTC; CDR3: CASSSQARGQGYGYTF
size: NA; D: NA; V: TRBV9; J: TRBJ1-5; DNA: TGTGCCAGTGGCGGGGGTCATCAGCCCCAGCATTTT; CDR3: CASGGGHQPQHF
size: NA; D: NA; V: TRBV27; J: TRBJ2-1; DNA: TGTGCCAGCAGTTTTAAGGGGGAGAACAATGAGCAGTTCTTC; CDR3: CASSFKGENNEQFF
size: NA; D: NA; V: TRBV19; J: TRBJ1-5; DNA: TGTGCCAGTTTACATTCGTATAGCAATCAGCCCCAGCATTTT; CDR3: CASLHSYSNQPQHF
size: NA; D: TRBD1; V: TRBV6-6; J: TRBJ1-2; DNA: TGTGCCAGCAGTTACTCACAGGGGGCAGGGGGCTATGGCTACACCTTC; CDR3: CASSYSQGAGGYGYTF
size: once; D: NA; V: TRBV14; J: TRBJ2-5; DNA: TGTGCCAGCAGCCAAGTCGGTCCGTTATCCCAAGAGACCCAGTACTTC; CDR3: CASSQVGPLSQETQYF
size: NA; D: TRBD2; V: TRBV7-9; J: TRBJ2-1; DNA: TGTGCCAGCAGCTGGCTAGCGGGGGGTTACAATGAGCAGTTCTTC; CDR3: CASSWLAGGYNEQFF